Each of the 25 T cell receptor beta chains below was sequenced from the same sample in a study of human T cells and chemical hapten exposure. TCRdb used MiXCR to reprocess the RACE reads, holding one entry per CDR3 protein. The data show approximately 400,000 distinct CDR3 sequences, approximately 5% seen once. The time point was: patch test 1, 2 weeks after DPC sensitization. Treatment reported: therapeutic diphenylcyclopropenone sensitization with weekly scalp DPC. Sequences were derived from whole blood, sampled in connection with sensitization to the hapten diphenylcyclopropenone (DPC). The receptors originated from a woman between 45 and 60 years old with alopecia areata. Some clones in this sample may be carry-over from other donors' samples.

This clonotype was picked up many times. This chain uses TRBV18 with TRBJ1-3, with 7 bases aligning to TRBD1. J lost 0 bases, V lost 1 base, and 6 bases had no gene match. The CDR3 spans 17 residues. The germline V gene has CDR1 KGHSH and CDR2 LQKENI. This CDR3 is CASSPRGQLISGNTIYF. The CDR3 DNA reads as TGTGCCAGCTCACCACGGGGACAGCTTATCTCTGGAAACACCATATATTTT.

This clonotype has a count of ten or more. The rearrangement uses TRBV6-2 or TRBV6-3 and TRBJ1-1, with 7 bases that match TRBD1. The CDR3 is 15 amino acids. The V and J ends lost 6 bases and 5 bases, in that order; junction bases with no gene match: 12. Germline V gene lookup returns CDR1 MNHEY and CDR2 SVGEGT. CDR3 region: CASRLNDRVGTEAFF. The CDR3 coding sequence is TGTGCCAGCAGGCTAAACGACAGGGTGGGGACTGAAGCTTTCTTT.

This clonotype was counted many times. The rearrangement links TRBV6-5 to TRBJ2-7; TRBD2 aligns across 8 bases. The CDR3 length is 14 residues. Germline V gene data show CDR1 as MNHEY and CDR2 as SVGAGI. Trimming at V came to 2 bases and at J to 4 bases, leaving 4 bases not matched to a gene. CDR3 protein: CASSYGRGAYEQYF. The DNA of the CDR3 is TGTGCCAGCAGTTACGGGCGGGGGGCATACGAGCAGTACTTC.

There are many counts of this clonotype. This CDR3 is CASSLVGKSSYNEQFF. In DNA form, the CDR3 reads TGTGCCAGCAGTTTAGTGGGCAAGAGCTCCTACAATGAGCAGTTCTTC. The V and J genes are TRBV27 and TRBJ2-1; D call uncertain. Germline V gives CDR1 MNHEY, CDR2 SMNVEV (reference sequence). The CDR3 sequence is 16 residues long. V was trimmed by 2 bases and J by 0 bases, leaving 11 bases between them.

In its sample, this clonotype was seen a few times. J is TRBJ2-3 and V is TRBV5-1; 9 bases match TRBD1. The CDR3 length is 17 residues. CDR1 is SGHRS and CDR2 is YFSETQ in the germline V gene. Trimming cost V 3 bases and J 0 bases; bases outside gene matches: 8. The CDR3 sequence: CASSSKPGQGSTDTQYF. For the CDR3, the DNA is TGCGCCAGCAGCTCAAAGCCGGGACAGGGCAGCACAGATACGCAGTATTTT.

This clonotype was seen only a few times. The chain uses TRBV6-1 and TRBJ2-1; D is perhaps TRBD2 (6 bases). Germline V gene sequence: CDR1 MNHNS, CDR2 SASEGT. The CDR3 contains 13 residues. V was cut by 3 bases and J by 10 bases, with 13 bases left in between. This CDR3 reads CASSDGLRGEQFF. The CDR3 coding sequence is TGTGCCAGCAGTGACGGACTACGGGGAGAGCAGTTCTTC.

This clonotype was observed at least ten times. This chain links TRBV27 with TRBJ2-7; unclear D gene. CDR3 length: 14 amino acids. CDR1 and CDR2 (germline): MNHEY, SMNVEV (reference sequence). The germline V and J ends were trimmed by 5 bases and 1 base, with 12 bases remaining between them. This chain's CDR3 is CASSLRPDSYEQYF. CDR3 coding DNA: TGTGCCAGCAGTCTCCGGCCGGATTCCTACGAGCAGTACTTC.

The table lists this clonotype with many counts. The CDR3 loop is CASSFSATQYF. The CDR3 DNA reads as TGTGCCAGCAGCTTCTCTGCGACCCAGTACTTC. The V gene is TRBV5-6, the J gene TRBJ2-5; no definite D call. The CDR3 has 11 residues. V was cut by 2 bases and J by 7 bases, with 6 bases left in between. Germline assignment: CDR1 SGHDT and CDR2 YYEEEE.

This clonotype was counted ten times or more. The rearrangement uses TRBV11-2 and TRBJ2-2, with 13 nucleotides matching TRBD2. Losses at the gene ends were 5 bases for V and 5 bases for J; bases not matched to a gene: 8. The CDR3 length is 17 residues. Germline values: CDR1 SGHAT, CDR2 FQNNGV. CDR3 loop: CASSPGLAGDWTGELFF. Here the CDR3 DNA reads TGTGCCAGCAGCCCAGGACTAGCGGGAGATTGGACCGGGGAGCTGTTTTTT. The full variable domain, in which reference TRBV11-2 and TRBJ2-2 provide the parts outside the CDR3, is EAGVAQSPRYKIIEKRQSVAFWCNPISGHATLYWYQQILGQGPKLLIQFQNNGVVDDSQLPKDRFSAERLKGVDSTLKIQPAKLEDSAVYLCASSPGLAGDWTGELFFGEGSRLTVL.

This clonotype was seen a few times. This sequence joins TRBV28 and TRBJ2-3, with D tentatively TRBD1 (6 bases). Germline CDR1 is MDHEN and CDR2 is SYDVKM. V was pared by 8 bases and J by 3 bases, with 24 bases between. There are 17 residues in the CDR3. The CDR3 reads CASSIPGQIGETDTQYF. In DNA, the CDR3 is TGTGCCAGCTCCATTCCGGGACAAATTGGGGAGACAGATACGCAGTATTTT. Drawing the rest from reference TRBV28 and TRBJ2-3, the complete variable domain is DVKVTQSSRYLVKRTGEKVFLECVQDMDHENMFWYRQDPGLGLRLIYFSYDVKMKEKGDIPEGYSVSREKKERFSLILESASTNQTSMYLCASSIPGQIGETDTQYFGPGTRLTVL.

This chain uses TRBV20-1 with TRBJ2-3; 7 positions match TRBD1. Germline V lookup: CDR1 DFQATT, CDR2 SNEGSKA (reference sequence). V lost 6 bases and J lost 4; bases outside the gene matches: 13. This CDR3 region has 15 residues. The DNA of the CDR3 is TGCAGTGCCACAACCGGGACAGAGGGGGCAGATACGCAGTATTTT. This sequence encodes CSATTGTEGADTQYF.

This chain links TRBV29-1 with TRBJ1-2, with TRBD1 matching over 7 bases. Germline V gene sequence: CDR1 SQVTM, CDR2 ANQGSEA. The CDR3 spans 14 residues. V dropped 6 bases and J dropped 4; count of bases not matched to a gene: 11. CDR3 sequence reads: CSVRTGTRGYGYTF. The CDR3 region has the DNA TGCAGCGTACGGACAGGAACGAGGGGCTATGGCTACACCTTC.

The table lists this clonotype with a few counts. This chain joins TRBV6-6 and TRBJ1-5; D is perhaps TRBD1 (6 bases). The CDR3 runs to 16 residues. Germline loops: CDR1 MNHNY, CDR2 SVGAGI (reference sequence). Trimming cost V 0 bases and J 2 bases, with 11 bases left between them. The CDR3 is CASSYSIRQGNQPQHF. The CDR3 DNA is TGTGCCAGCAGTTACTCGATCCGACAGGGCAATCAGCCCCAGCATTTT.

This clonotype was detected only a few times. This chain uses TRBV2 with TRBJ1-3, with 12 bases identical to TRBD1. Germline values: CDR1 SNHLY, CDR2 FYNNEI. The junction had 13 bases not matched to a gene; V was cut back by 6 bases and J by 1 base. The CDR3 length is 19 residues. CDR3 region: CASSPHPGQGAVSGNTIYF. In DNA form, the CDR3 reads TGTGCCAGCAGCCCGCATCCGGGACAGGGGGCGGTGTCTGGAAACACCATATATTTT.

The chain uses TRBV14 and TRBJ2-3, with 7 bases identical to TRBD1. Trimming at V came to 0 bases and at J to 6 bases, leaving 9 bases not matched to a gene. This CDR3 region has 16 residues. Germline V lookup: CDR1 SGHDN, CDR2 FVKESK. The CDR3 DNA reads TGTGCCAGCAGCCAAGAGGGGGAAGGGGGCGAGGATACGCAGTATTTT. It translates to CASSQEGEGGEDTQYF.

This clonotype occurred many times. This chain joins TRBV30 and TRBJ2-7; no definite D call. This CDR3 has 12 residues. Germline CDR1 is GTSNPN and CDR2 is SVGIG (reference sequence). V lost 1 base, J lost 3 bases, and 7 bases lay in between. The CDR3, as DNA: TGTGCCTGGAGTGCCCTAGGCTACGAGCAGTACTTC. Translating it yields CAWSALGYEQYF.

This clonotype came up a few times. The CDR3 here is CASHRGQDEQYF. The CDR3 DNA reads as TGCGCCAGCCACAGGGGTCAGGACGAGCAGTACTTC. The chain joins TRBV5-1 to TRBJ2-7, with 7 bases aligning to TRBD1. The CDR3 is made up of 12 amino acids. J lost 5 bases, V lost 7 bases, and 6 bases had no gene match. The germline CDR1 and CDR2 sequences are SGHRS and YFSETQ.

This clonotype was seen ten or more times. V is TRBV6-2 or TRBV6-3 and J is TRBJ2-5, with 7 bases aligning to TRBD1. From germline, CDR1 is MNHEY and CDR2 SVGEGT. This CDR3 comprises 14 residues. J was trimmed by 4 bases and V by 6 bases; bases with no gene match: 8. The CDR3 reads CASRSLTGLETQYF. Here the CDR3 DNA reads TGTGCCAGCAGGAGCCTGACAGGGCTAGAGACCCAGTACTTC.

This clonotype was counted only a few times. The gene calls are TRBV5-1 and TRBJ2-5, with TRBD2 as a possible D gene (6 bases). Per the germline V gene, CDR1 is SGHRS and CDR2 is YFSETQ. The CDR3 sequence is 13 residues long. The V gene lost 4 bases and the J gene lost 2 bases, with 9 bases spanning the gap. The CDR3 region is CASSRELQETQYF. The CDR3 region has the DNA TGCGCCAGCAGCCGGGAGCTACAAGAGACCCAGTACTTC.

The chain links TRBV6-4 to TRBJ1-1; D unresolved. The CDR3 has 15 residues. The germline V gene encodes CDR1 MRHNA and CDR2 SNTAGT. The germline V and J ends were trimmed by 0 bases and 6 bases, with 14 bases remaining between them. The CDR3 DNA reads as TGTGCCAGCAGTGACTCGTCGAACCCGGGTGCTGAAGCTTTCTTT. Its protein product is CASSDSSNPGAEAFF.

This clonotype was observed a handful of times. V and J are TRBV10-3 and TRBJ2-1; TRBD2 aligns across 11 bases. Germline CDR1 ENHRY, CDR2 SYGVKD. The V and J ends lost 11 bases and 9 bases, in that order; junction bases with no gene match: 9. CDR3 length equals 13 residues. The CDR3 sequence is CAEIAGGYLEQFF. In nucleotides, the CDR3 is TGTGCCGAAATAGCGGGGGGGTACCTTGAGCAGTTCTTC.

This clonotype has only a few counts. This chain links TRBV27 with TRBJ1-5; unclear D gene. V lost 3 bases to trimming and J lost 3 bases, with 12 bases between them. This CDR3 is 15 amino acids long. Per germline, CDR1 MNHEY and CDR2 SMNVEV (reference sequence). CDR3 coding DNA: TGTGCCAGCAGTTTTGGTAGTGAAGTCAATCAGCCCCAGCATTTT. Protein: CASSFGSEVNQPQHF.

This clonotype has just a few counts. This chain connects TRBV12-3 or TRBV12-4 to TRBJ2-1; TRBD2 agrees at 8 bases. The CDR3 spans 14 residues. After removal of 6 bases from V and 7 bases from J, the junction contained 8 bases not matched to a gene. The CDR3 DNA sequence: TGTGCCAGCAGCCGGGGGGGCGAGTTGAATGAGCAGTTCTTC. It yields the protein CASSRGGELNEQFF.

The DNA of the CDR3 is TGCAGCCATGTGGGCTCTGGAAACACCATATATTTT. Translating it yields CSHVGSGNTIYF. This sequence joins TRBV29-1 and TRBJ1-3, with no clear D. Trimming left V 8 bases short and J 0 bases short, with 8 bases between. This CDR3 is 12 amino acids long. CDR1 and CDR2 (germline): SQVTM, ANQGSEA.

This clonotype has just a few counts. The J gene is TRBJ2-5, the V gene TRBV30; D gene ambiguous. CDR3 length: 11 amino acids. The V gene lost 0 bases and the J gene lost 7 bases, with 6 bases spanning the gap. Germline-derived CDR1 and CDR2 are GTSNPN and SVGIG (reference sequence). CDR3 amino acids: CAWSVPGTQYF. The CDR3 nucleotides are TGTGCCTGGAGTGTACCGGGGACCCAGTACTTC.